The clone carrying this T cell receptor beta chain was observed at least ten times. Its antigen remains unidentified. A J-beta primer mix and a sample-barcoded 5' primer were used in a second PCR of about 6 to 12 cycles. TCRdb independently ran MiXCR on the 5' RACE reads; one entry per CDR3 protein. The sample includes some 1,500,000 distinct CDR3 sequences, approximately 43% of them seen just once. The individuals who served as donors were healthy Caucasians living in Russia, aged roughly 6 to 95. This record comes from a study of blood T cells in healthy people across ages. In the study overall: Capture via template switching afforded approximately one barcoded beta molecule per two T cells. Points from the study as a whole: Naive T cell percentage strongly correlated with TCR beta diversity.

CDR3 length equals 14 residues. The V gene's germline CDR1 is LGHNA and CDR2 YSLEER. V was cut by 1 base and J by 7 bases, with 13 bases left in between. The chain couples TRBV4-3 to TRBJ1-2; no clear D. Specimen: blood. This receptor was taken from a woman aged 18-35 years in good health. The CDR3 loop reads CASSQGEALGGYTF. DNA for the CDR3: TGCGCCAGCAGCCAAGGCGAAGCTTTGGGTGGCTACACCTTC.